Below, 24 T cell receptor beta chains from the same sample are listed, as sequenced in a study of spatial heterogeneity in lung cancer. Findings and caveats of the study: Mutation tallies in tumors tracked expanded intratumoral alpha and beta TCR counts.

TCRdb re-analysed the 5' RACE reads in MiXCR, keeping a single row per CDR3 protein. The sample consists of some 96,000 distinct CDR3 sequences, about 4.6% of them appearing once. Specified time point: sample taken at primary tumor resection. For these receptors, no antigen is known. The sequencing here drew on lung tumor tissue, taken at surgery. The receptor source for this set is a male donor with early-stage non-small cell lung cancer.

This clonotype appeared many times. The chain uses TRBV12-3 or TRBV12-4 and TRBJ2-3; D unclear. V lost 1 base and J 0 bases, leaving 8 bases between the germline ends. The CDR3 contains 15 residues. The CDR3 nucleotides read TGTGCCAGCAGTTTAGGCGTCGCTAGCACAGATACGCAGTATTTT. Its translation: CASSLGVASTDTQYF.

This clonotype was detected many times. The chain recombines TRBV7-7 with TRBJ2-5; 11 nucleotides align to TRBD2. CDR1 and CDR2 (germline): SSHAT, FNYEAQ (reference sequence). This CDR3 comprises 18 residues. Trimming cost V 5 bases and J 0 bases; bases outside gene matches: 11. The CDR3 nucleotides read TGTGCCAGCAGCCCAGGGACTAGCGGAAACCCGTACCAAGAGACCCAGTACTTC. As protein: CASSPGTSGNPYQETQYF.

V usage is TRBV5-4 and J usage is TRBJ1-6; D ambiguous. The length of the CDR3 is 18 residues. CDR1 is SGHNT, CDR2 YYREEE, per germline (reference sequence). V gave up 3 bases and J gave up 0 bases, with 16 bases separating them. For the CDR3, the DNA is TGTGCCAGCAGCTCTGGACCCGATTCGAGCTCCTATAATTCACCCCTCCACTTT. The encoded protein is CASSSGPDSSSYNSPLHF. Full variable domain (outside the CDR3, taken from reference TRBV5-4 and TRBJ1-6): ETGVTQSPTHLIKTRGQQVTLRCSSQSGHNTVSWYQQALGQGPQFIFQYYREEENGRGNFPPRFSGLQFPNYSSELNVNALELDDSALYLCASSSGPDSSSYNSPLHFGNGTRLTVT.

This clonotype came up many times. The chain has TRBV29-1 and TRBJ2-1; the match to TRBD2 covers 10 bases. Unmatched junction bases numbered 8, after V lost 6 bases and J lost 9 bases. The CDR3 covers 13 residues. Germline CDR1 and CDR2: SQVTM and ANQGSEA. CDR3 coding DNA: TGCAGCGTGCCTCGGACTAGCGGTATTGAGCAGTTCTTC. Protein: CSVPRTSGIEQFF.

This clonotype was observed at least ten times. The chain recombines TRBV4-2 with TRBJ1-2; perhaps TRBD1 as D (6 bases). Trimming removed 7 bases from V and 5 bases from J, with 23 bases in between. Germline CDR1 reads LGHNA; CDR2 reads YNFKEQ. This CDR3 comprises 16 residues. The CDR3 is CASTTTAGETKYGYTF. The DNA for the CDR3 is TGTGCCAGCACCACCACTGCAGGGGAGACGAAATATGGCTACACCTTC.

This clonotype was seen ten or more times. The chain is built from TRBV28 and TRBJ2-3; TRBD2 matches at 10 bases. In germline, CDR1 is MDHEN, CDR2 SYDVKM. Germline trimming cut 8 bases from V and 1 base from J; bases unmatched to any gene: 3. The CDR3 covers 14 residues. Here the CDR3 reads CASWTSGGTDTQYF. For the CDR3, the DNA is TGTGCCAGCTGGACTAGCGGTGGCACAGATACGCAGTATTTT.

This clonotype was detected many times. The gene calls are TRBV4-1 and TRBJ2-1; D perhaps matches TRBD2 (5 bases). Germline-derived CDR1 and CDR2 are MGHRA and YSYEKL. This CDR3 comprises 18 residues. Trimming cost V 4 bases and J 0 bases, with 19 bases left between them. Written as DNA, the CDR3 is TGCGCCAGCAGCCCTCCCTTGGGGAGCCTGAGCTCCTACAATGAGCAGTTCTTC. Translation: CASSPPLGSLSSYNEQFF.

This clonotype was seen ten or more times. The rearrangement uses TRBV29-1 and TRBJ2-1; 9 bases fit TRBD2. Germline V gene lookup returns CDR1 SQVTM and CDR2 ANQGSEA. The V and J ends lost 3 bases and 3 bases, in that order; junction bases with no gene match: 3. The CDR3 consists of 14 residues. The CDR3 spells CSVEREGSYNEQFF. CDR3 coding DNA: TGCAGCGTTGAGCGGGAGGGGAGCTACAATGAGCAGTTCTTC.

In this sample, this clonotype turned up many times. The chain employs TRBV4-2 and TRBJ1-5; 7 nucleotides match TRBD1. V trimming: 1 base; J trimming: 7 bases; junction bases outside the gene matches: 13. CDR1 and CDR2 from the germline V gene are LGHNA and YNFKEQ. The CDR3 has 17 residues. CDR3 DNA: TGTGCCAGCAGCCAAGTGTACTCACAGGGGCCAGGACAGCCCCAGCATTTT. Amino acid sequence: CASSQVYSQGPGQPQHF.

At least ten counts were recorded for this clonotype. The chain uses TRBV7-9 and TRBJ2-5, with a possible D match to TRBD1 (5 bases). The CDR3 consists of 15 residues. Germline V gene lookup returns CDR1 SEHNR and CDR2 FQNEAQ (reference sequence). The V gene lost 9 bases and the J gene lost 2 bases, with 19 bases spanning the gap. The CDR3 nucleotides read TGTGCCAGGCCCCTTCTAATACCAGGGCAAGAGACCCAGTACTTC. Amino acid sequence: CARPLLIPGQETQYF. Complete variable domain (other parts from reference TRBV7-9 and TRBJ2-5): DTGVSQNPRHKITKRGQNVTFRCDPISEHNRLYWYRQTLGQGPEFLTYFQNEAQLEKSRLLSDRFSAERPKGSFSTLEIQRTEQGDSAMYLCARPLLIPGQETQYFGPGTRLLVL.

This clonotype occurred many times. The chain uses TRBV6-5 and TRBJ2-1, with 8 bases aligning to TRBD2. The CDR3 is 14 residues long. The junction had 8 bases not matched to a gene; V was cut back by 8 bases and J by 5 bases. Germline lookup yields CDR1 MNHEY and CDR2 SVGAGI. The CDR3 loop is CASGPAGDNNEQFF. CDR3 nucleotide sequence: TGTGCCAGCGGCCCAGCGGGAGACAACAATGAGCAGTTCTTC.

This clonotype has just a few counts. A clone one base away is much larger, so this may be a read error. V gene TRBV27 combines with J gene TRBJ2-2; D remains ambiguous. Germline values: CDR1 MNHEY, CDR2 SMNVEV (reference sequence). CDR3 length equals 14 residues. The ends were cut back, 6 bases at V and 6 bases at J, with 14 bases in the middle. The CDR3 is CASSPFSRAGELFF. The DNA of the CDR3 is TGTGCCAGCAGCCCCTTCTCCCGGGCCGGGGAGCTGTTTTTT.

This clonotype was counted many times. The chain employs TRBV27 and TRBJ2-3; D is unresolved. There are 15 residues in the CDR3. The V and J ends lost 3 bases and 2 bases respectively, with 12 bases between them. The germline CDR1 and CDR2 sequences are MNHEY and SMNVEV (reference sequence). CDR3 region: CASSFTAFLTDTQYF. CDR3 DNA sequence: TGTGCCAGCAGTTTTACAGCGTTCCTCACAGATACGCAGTATTTT.

This clonotype was observed a handful of times. The V call is TRBV4-1, the J call TRBJ2-1; 7 bases map to TRBD2. This CDR3 has 17 residues. Germline V gene lookup returns CDR1 MGHRA and CDR2 YSYEKL. Trimming cost V 3 bases and J 9 bases; bases outside gene matches: 17. The CDR3 reads CASSQDLGREGIGEQFF. Here the CDR3 DNA reads TGCGCCAGCAGCCAGGATCTGGGGAGGGAGGGCATAGGTGAGCAGTTCTTC.

This clonotype was seen ten or more times. V usage is TRBV7-9 and J usage is TRBJ2-1; D is possibly TRBD1 or TRBD2 (6 bases each). This CDR3 contains 14 residues. The V gene's germline CDR1 is SEHNR and CDR2 FQNEAQ (reference sequence). With 1 base removed from V and 9 bases from J, the gap between germline ends came to 13 bases. The CDR3 loop reads CASSLVSGGGEQFF. CDR3 nucleotide sequence: TGTGCCAGCAGCTTAGTATCCGGGGGCGGTGAGCAGTTCTTC.

This clonotype was detected ten times or more. The chain is built from TRBV28 and TRBJ2-1, with D uncertain. The V end lost 5 bases, the J end lost 4 bases, and 12 bases lay between the germline ends. The CDR3 loop spans 14 amino acids. Per germline, CDR1 MDHEN and CDR2 SYDVKM. The CDR3 here is CASSPWVFYNEQFF. Written as DNA, the CDR3 is TGTGCCAGCAGTCCCTGGGTATTTTACAATGAGCAGTTCTTC.

This clonotype was recorded at least ten times. This rearrangement joins TRBV5-1 to TRBJ2-7, with D perhaps matching TRBD1 (5 bases). Trimming removed 2 bases from V and 2 bases from J, with 11 bases in between. Looked up from germline, CDR1 is SGHRS and CDR2 is YFSETQ. The CDR3 loop spans 14 amino acids. CDR3 sequence (DNA): TGCGCCAGCAGCTTCGGTAGGGGCACCTACGAGCAGTACTTC. Encoded protein: CASSFGRGTYEQYF.

This clonotype has at least ten counts. The V and J genes are TRBV6-6 and TRBJ2-7, with a weak D call TRBD2 (6 bases). In germline, CDR1 is MNHNY, CDR2 SVGAGI (reference sequence). The CDR3 spans 14 residues. Trimming stripped 2 bases from V and 5 bases from J, with 13 bases between. CDR3 DNA: TGTGCCAGCAGTTACGAGGGGAGGCGGGACGAGCAGTACTTC. Residues: CASSYEGRRDEQYF.

At least ten counts were recorded for this clonotype. This chain uses TRBV13 with TRBJ2-3; D may match TRBD1 or TRBD2 (5 bases each). V was clipped by 4 bases and J by 4 bases, with 9 bases between them. Germline V lookup: CDR1 PRHDT, CDR2 FYEKMQ (reference sequence). CDR3 size: 13 residues. The CDR3 spells CASSSGTADTQYF. CDR3 nucleotides: TGTGCCAGCAGCTCAGGGACCGCAGATACGCAGTATTTT.

There are a few counts of this clonotype. The chain is built from TRBV27 and TRBJ2-1; 7 bases agree with TRBD2. Per the germline V gene, CDR1 is MNHEY and CDR2 is SMNVEV (reference sequence). The CDR3 is 11 residues long. J gave up 15 bases and V 10 bases, and 12 bases lay outside the gene matches. As DNA, the CDR3 is TGTGCCACCCAGAGAGGCGGGAGTCTGTTCTTC. The encoded protein is CATQRGGSLFF.

V usage is TRBV11-2 and J usage is TRBJ2-7; D possibly matches TRBD1 or TRBD2 (5 bases each). The V gene lost 3 bases and the J gene lost 3 bases, with 12 bases spanning the gap. This CDR3 spans 14 amino acids. Germline assignment: CDR1 SGHAT and CDR2 FQNNGV. As DNA, the CDR3 is TGTGCCAGCAGCTTCGGGACCAGAAACTACGAGCAGTACTTC. Protein product: CASSFGTRNYEQYF.

Many counts were recorded for this clonotype. This chain joins TRBV20-1 and TRBJ1-2; TRBD1 might be the D (5 bases). CDR3 size: 12 residues. Germline-derived CDR1 and CDR2 are DFQATT and SNEGSKA (reference sequence). Deletions cut 1 base from V and 7 bases from J, with 10 bases between. DNA of the CDR3: TGCAGTGCTAGAGCTCCAGGGCTTGGCTACACCTTC. Amino acid sequence: CSARAPGLGYTF.

This clonotype has a handful of counts. The chain is built from TRBV13 and TRBJ2-2; D is perhaps TRBD1 (6 bases). CDR1 PRHDT and CDR2 FYEKMQ come from the germline V gene (reference sequence). This CDR3 has 14 amino acids. Trimming removed 5 bases from V and 1 base from J, with 8 bases in between. CDR3 protein: CASSRGQNTGELFF. Here the CDR3 DNA reads TGTGCCAGCAGCCGGGGACAGAACACCGGGGAGCTGTTTTTT.

This clonotype was counted at least ten times. This rearrangement joins TRBV29-1 to TRBJ2-3, with unresolved D. The CDR3 length is 13 residues. The germline V gene has CDR1 SQVTM and CDR2 ANQGSEA. Deletions cut 4 bases from V and 1 base from J, with 9 bases between. The CDR3 loop reads CSVVRQGTDTQYF. CDR3 nucleotides: TGCAGCGTTGTACGGCAGGGCACAGATACGCAGTATTTT.